This TCR beta chain appears in the sequencing data of a study of kidney transplant recipient with SARS-CoV-2 infection. Each CDR3 protein gets one entry after TCRdb re-called the reads with MiXCR. Found here are about 240,000 distinct CDR3 sequences, 29% of them singletons; the top ten hold 6% to 8.5%. This clonotype was seen many times. The sequencing here drew on a blood sample, taken at baseline and on approximately day 120 from a kidney transplant recipient. This receptor was obtained from a male patient aged 25 to 39 who had COVID-19 and was a kidney transplant recipient. The graft donor may be the source of some T cells.

CDR3 sequence reads: CASSLAGVPEQYF. Written as DNA, the CDR3 is TGCGCCAGCAGCTTGGCAGGGGTCCCCGAGCAGTACTTC. V and J are TRBV5-1 and TRBJ2-7; D might be TRBD1 (6 bases). Trimming removed 0 bases from V and 6 bases from J, with 10 bases in between. The CDR3 sequence is 13 residues long. In germline, CDR1 is SGHRS, CDR2 YFSETQ.